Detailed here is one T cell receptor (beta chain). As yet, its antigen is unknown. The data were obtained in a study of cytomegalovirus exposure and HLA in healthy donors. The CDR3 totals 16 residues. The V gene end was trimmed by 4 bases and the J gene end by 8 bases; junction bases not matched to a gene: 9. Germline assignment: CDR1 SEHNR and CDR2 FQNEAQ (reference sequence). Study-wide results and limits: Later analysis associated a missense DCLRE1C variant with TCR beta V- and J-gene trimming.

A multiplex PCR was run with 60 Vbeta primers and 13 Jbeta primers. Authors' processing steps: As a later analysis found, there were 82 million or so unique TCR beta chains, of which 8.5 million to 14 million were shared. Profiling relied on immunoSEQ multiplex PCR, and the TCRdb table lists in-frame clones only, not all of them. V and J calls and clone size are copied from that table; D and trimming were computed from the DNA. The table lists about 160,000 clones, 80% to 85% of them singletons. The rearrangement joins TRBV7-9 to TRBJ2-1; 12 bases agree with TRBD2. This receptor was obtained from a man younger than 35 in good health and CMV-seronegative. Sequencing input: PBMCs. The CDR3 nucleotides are TGTGCCAGCAGCTCCACCGGACTAGCGGGGACCGATGAGCAGTTCTTC. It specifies CASSSTGLAGTDEQFF.